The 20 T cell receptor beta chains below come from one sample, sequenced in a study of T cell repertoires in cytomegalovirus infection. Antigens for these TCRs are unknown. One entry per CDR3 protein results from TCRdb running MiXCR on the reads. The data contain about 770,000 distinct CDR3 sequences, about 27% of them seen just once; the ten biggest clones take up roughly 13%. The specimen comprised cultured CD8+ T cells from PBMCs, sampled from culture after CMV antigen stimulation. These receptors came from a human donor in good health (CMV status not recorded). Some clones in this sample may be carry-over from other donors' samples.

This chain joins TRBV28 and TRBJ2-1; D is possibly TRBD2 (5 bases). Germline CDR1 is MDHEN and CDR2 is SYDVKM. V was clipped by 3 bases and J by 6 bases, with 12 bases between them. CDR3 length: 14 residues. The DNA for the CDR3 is TGTGCCAGCAGTTTCATCGGGAATGGCAATGAGCAGTTCTTC. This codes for CASSFIGNGNEQFF.

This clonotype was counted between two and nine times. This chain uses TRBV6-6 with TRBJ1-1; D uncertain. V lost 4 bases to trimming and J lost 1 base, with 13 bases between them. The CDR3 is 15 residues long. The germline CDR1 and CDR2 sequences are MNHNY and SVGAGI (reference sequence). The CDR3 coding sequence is TGTGCCAGCAGTTTCCGATTAGACGGGAACACTGAAGCTTTCTTT. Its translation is CASSFRLDGNTEAFF.

The CDR3: CASSYMGDWEGYTF. The CDR3, as DNA: TGTGCCAGCTCCTACATGGGGGACTGGGAAGGCTACACCTTC. This chain uses TRBV6-2 or TRBV6-3 with TRBJ1-2; the D gene is possibly TRBD1 (5 bases). Deletions cut 8 bases from V and 8 bases from J, with 21 bases between. CDR3 size: 14 residues. Germline CDR1 MNHEY, CDR2 SVGEGT.

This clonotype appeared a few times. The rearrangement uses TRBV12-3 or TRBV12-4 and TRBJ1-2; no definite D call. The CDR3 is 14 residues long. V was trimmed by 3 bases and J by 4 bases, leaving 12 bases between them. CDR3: CASSFGVGGYGYTF. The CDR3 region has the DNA TGTGCCAGCAGTTTCGGGGTCGGCGGCTATGGCTACACCTTC.

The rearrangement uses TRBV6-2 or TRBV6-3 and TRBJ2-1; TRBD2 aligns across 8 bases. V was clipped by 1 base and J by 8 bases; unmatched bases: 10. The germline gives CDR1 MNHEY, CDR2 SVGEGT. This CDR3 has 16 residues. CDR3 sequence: CASSYYGTSVVDEQFF. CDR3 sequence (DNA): TGTGCCAGCAGTTACTATGGGACTAGTGTCGTCGATGAGCAGTTCTTC.

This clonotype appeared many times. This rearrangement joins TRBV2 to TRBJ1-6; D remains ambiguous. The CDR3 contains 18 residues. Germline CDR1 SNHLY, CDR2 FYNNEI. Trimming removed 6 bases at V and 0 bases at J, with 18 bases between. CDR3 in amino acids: CASRNPIILGSYNSPLHF. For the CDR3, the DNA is TGTGCCAGCAGGAACCCGATTATATTGGGCTCCTATAATTCACCCCTCCACTTT.

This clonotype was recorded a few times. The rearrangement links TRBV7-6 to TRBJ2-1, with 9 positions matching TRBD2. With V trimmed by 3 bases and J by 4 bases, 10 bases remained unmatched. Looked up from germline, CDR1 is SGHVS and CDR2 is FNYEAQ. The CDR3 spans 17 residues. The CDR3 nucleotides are TGTGCCAGCAGCTTGCCGACTAGCGGCCGAAGATACAATGAGCAGTTCTTC. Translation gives CASSLPTSGRRYNEQFF. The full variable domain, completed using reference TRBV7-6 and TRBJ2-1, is GAGVSQSPRYKVTKRGQDVALRCDPISGHVSLYWYRQALGQGPEFLTYFNYEAQQDKSGLPNDRFSAERPEGSISTLTIQRTEQRDSAMYRCASSLPTSGRRYNEQFFGPGTRLTVL.

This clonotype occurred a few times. CDR3 nucleotides: TGTGCCAGCAGCTTACCGGTCTCTGGAAACACCATATATTTT. Amino acids: CASSLPVSGNTIYF. The chain combines TRBV7-2 with TRBJ1-3; D remains unclear. Trimming cost V 2 bases and J 0 bases, with 5 bases left between them. Germline V lookup: CDR1 SGHTA, CDR2 FQGNSA. This CDR3 contains 14 residues.

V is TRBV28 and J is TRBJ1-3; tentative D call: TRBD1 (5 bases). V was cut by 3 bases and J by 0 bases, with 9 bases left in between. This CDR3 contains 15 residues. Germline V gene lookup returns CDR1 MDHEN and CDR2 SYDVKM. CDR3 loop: CASSLGQYSGNTIYF. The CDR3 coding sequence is TGTGCCAGCAGTTTGGGGCAGTACTCTGGAAACACCATATATTTT.

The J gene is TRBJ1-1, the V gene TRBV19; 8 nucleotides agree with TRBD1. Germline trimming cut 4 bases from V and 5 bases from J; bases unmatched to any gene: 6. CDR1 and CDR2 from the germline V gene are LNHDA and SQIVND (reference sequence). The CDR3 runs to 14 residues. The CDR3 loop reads CASSTRTGRTEAFF. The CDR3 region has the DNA TGTGCCAGTAGTACCCGGACAGGGCGGACTGAAGCTTTCTTT.

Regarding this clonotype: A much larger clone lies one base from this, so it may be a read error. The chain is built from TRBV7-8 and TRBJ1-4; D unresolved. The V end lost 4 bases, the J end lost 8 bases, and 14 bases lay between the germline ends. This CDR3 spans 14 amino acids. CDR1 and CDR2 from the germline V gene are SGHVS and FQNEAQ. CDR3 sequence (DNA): TGTGCCAGCAGCTCCCTCTTATCCGGGGAAAAACTGTTTTTT. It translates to CASSSLLSGEKLFF. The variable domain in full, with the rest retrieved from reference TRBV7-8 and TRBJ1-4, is GAGVSQSPRYKVAKRGQDVALRCDPISGHVSLFWYQQALGQGPEFLTYFQNEAQLDKSGLPSDRFFAERPEGSVSTLKIQRTQQEDSAVYLCASSSLLSGEKLFFGSGTQLSVL.

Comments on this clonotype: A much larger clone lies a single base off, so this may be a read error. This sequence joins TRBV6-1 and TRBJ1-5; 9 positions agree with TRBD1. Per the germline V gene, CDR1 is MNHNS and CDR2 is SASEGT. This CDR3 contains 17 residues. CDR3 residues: CAGSPRDRAYSNQPQHF. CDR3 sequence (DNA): TGTGCCGGCAGTCCCCGGGACAGGGCCTATAGCAATCAGCCCCAGCATTTT.

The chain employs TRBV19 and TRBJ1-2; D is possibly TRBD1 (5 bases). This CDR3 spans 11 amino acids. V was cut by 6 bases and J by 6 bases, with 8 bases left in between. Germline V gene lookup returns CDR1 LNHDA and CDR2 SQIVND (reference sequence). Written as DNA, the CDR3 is TGTGCCAGTAGGGAACAGGATGGCTACACCTTC. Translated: CASREQDGYTF. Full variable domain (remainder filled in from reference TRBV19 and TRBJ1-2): DGGITQSPKYLFRKEGQNVTLSCEQNLNHDAMYWYRQDPGQGLRLIYYSQIVNDFQKGDIAEGYSVSREKKESFPLTVTSAQKNPTAFYLCASREQDGYTFGSGTRLTVV.

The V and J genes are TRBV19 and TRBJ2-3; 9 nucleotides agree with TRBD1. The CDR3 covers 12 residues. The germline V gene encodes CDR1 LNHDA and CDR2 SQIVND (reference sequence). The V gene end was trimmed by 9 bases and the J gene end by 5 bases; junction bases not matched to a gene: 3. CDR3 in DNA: TGTGCCAGCGGACAGGGGATAGATACGCAGTATTTT. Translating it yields CASGQGIDTQYF.

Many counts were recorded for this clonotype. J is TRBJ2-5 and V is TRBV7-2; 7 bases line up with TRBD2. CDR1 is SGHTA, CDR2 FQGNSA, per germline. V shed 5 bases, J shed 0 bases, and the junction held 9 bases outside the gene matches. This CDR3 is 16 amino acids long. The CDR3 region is CASSQPTSVHQETQYF. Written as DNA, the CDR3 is TGTGCCAGCAGCCAGCCAACTAGCGTTCACCAAGAGACCCAGTACTTC.

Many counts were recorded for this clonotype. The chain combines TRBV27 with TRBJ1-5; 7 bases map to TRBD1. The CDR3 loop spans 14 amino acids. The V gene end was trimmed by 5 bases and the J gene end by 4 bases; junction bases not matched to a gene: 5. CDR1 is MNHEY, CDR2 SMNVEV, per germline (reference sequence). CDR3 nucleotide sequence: TGTGCCAGCAGTCCCGGACAGGTTAATCAGCCCCAGCATTTT. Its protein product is CASSPGQVNQPQHF.

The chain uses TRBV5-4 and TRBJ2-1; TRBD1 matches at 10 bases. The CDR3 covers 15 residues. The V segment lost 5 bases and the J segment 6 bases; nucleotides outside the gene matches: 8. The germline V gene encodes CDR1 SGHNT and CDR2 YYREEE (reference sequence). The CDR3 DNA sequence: TGTGCCAGCAGAGGGGAGCGGACAGGGGGCAATGAGCAGTTCTTC. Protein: CASRGERTGGNEQFF.

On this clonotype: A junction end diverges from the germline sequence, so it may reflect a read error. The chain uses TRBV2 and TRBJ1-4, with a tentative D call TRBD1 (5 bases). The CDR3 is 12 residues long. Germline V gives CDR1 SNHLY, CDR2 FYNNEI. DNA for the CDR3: TGTACCAGCTTAAACAGGAATGAAAAACTGTTTTTT. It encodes CTSLNRNEKLFF.

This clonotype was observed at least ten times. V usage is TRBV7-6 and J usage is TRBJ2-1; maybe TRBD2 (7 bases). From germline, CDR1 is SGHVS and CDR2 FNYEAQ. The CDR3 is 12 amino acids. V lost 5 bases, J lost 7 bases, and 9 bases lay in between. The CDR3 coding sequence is TGTGCCAGCAGCGAGGGGGGGAATGAGCAGTTCTTC. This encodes CASSEGGNEQFF.

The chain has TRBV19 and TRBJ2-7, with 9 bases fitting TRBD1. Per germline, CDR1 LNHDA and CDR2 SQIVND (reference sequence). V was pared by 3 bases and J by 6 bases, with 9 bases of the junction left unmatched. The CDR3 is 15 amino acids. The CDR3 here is CASSMGTGGGFEQYF. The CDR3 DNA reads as TGTGCCAGTAGTATGGGAACAGGGGGCGGTTTCGAGCAGTACTTC.